This TCR beta chain originates from a study of blood T cells in healthy people across ages. Background on the study: Template switching recovered approximately one barcoded beta molecule for every two T cells.

This clonotype was seen a few times. Its antigen is not known. The CDR3 spans 14 residues. Germline V gives CDR1 MNHEY, CDR2 SVGAGI. Per sample, at least 6 micrograms of total RNA were extracted. Study-level findings and limits: Long-lived donors exceeded aged donors in naive CD4+ cells and diversity. Significant beta diversity loss was already apparent by age roughly 38, declining roughly linearly.

A second PCR of roughly 6 to 12 cycles used a sample-barcoded 5' primer and a J-beta primer mix. TCRdb called the 5' RACE reads again in MiXCR, with one record for every CDR3 protein. The sample contains roughly 2 million distinct CDR3 sequences, 40% to 55% of which appear only once. The source material was blood. The V and J genes are TRBV6-5 and TRBJ2-4, with D unresolved. The last part of the DNA fits TRBJ2-7 better; the J call may be wrong. This TCR derives from a woman aged 40 to 50 in good health. CDR3 nucleotide sequence: TGTGCCAGCAGTACCTCCGGGTCCGGGTACGAGCAGTACTTC. Protein: CASSTSGSGYEQYF.